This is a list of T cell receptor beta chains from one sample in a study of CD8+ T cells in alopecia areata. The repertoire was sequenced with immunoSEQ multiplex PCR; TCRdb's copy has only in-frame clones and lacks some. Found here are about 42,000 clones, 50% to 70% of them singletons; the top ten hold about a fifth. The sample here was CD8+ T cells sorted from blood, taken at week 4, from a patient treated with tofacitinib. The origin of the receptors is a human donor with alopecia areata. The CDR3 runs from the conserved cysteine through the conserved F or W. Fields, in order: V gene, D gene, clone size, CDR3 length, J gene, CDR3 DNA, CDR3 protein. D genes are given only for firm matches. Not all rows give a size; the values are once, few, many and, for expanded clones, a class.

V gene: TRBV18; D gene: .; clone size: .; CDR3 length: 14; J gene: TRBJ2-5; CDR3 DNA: TGTGCCAGCTCACCACCGACAGACCAAGAGACCCAGTACTTC; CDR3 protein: CASSPPTDQETQYF
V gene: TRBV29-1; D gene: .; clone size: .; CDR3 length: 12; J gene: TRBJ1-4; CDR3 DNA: TGCAGCGTTGGCGAAACAGGTGAAAAACTGTTTTTT; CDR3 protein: CSVGETGEKLFF
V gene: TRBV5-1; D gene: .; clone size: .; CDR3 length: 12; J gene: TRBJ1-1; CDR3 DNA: TGCGCCAGCAGCTTGTCCAACACTGAAGCTTTCTTT; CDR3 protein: CASSLSNTEAFF
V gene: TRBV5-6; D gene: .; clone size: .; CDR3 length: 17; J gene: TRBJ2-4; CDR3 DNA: TGTGCCAGCAGCTTGTTTTGGGACACCGAAGCCAAAAACATTCAGTACTTC; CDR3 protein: CASSLFWDTEAKNIQYF
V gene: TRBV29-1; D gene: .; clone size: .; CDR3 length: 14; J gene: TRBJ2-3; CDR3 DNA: TGCAGCGTTCGCGACCCCCTAGGTACAGATACGCAGTATTTT; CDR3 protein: CSVRDPLGTDTQYF
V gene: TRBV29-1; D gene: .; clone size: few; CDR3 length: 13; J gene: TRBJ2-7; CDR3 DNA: TGCAGCGTGGCCCCGGGGCGGTCCTACGAGCAGTACTTC; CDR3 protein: CSVAPGRSYEQYF
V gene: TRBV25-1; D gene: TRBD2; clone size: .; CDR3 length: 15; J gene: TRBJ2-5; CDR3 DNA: TGTGCCAGCAGTGAACCGGGGGGGTTTCGGGAGACCCAGTACTTC; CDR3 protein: CASSEPGGFRETQYF
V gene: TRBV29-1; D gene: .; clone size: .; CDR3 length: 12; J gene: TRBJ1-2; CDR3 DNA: TGCAGCGTTGAGTTGGGGATCTATGGCTACACCTTC; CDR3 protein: CSVELGIYGYTF
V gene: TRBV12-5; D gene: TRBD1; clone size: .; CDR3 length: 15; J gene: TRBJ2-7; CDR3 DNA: TGTGCTAGTGGACAGGGGACAGGGGTCATCTACGAGCAGTACTTC; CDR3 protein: CASGQGTGVIYEQYF
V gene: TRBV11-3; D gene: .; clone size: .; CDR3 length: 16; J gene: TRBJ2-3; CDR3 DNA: TGTGCCAGCAGGGGACCAGGGGCCCCTAACCCAGATACGCAGTATTTT; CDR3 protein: CASRGPGAPNPDTQYF
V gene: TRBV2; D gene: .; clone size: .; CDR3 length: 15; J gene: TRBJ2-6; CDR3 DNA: TGTGCCAGCAGTGCGACTAGGGCTGGGGCCAACGTCCTGACTTTC; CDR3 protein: CASSATRAGANVLTF
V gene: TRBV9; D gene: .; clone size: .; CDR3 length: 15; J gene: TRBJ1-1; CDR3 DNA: TGTGCCAGCAGCGTGGGCGGGGGCGCGGACACTGAAGCTTTCTTT; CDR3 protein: CASSVGGGADTEAFF